Presented here are 24 T cell receptor beta chains from one specimen sequenced in a study of blood T cell repertoires in COVID-19. Using immunoSEQ multiplex PCR, the repertoire was profiled, and TCRdb retains in-frame clones only, with some absent. The sample carries approximately 200,000 clones, around 80% recorded once. Material for sequencing was peripheral blood. The receptors derive from a human donor in a cohort sampled during active COVID-19.

This clone was seen more than once but under ten times. The rearrangement uses TRBV6-6 and TRBJ2-7; 14 bases line up with TRBD2. CDR3 size: 15 residues. With V trimmed by 5 bases and J by 4 bases, 4 bases remained unmatched. Germline CDR1 is MNHNY and CDR2 is SVGAGI (reference sequence). This CDR3 is CASSGGTSGSYEQYF. Written as DNA, the CDR3 is TGTGCCAGCAGTGGAGGGACTAGCGGGAGTTACGAGCAGTACTTC.

The rearrangement joins TRBV6-2 or TRBV6-3 to TRBJ2-2, with D uncertain. Trimming took 4 bases from V and 11 from J, leaving 8 bases between them. The V gene's germline CDR1 is MNHEY and CDR2 SVGEGT. The CDR3 spans 11 residues. This CDR3 reads CASSLGIELFF. The CDR3 bases are TGTGCCAGCAGTTTGGGCATAGAGCTGTTTTTT.

On this clone: At one boundary the junction diverges from the germline segment, which might be a read error. The rearrangement uses TRBV7-2 and TRBJ2-5; 9 bases match TRBD2. Looked up from germline, CDR1 is SGHTA and CDR2 is FQGNSA. The CDR3 covers 14 residues. In DNA, the CDR3 is TGTGCCAGCAGTTTAGCGGGAGCTGGGGAGACCCAGTACTTC. It codes for CASSLAGAGETQYF.

The J gene is TRBJ2-2, the V gene TRBV4-3; 7 bases line up with TRBD1. The germline V gene has CDR1 LGHNA and CDR2 YSLEER. The V segment lost 4 bases and the J segment 4 bases; nucleotides outside the gene matches: 12. The CDR3 length is 17 residues. Written as DNA, the CDR3 is TGCGCCAGCAGCCGTGCTACTACAGGGGTTTCCACCGGGGAGCTGTTTTTT. Protein product: CASSRATTGVSTGELFF.

The rearrangement joins TRBV24-1 to TRBJ1-5; D remains ambiguous. This CDR3 region has 12 residues. Germline V gives CDR1 KGHDR, CDR2 SFDVKD. Trimming took 4 bases from V and 7 from J, leaving 7 bases between them. The CDR3 DNA sequence: TGTGCCACCAGTGACAACAACCAGCCCCAGCATTTT. Residues: CATSDNNQPQHF.

Points on this clone: The junction departs from germline at one end; a sequencing error may be responsible. The chain uses TRBV9 and TRBJ2-7; 9 bases fit TRBD2. Germline V gene sequence: CDR1 SGDLS, CDR2 YYNGEE. The CDR3 sequence is 17 residues long. CDR3 loop: CATRAEGGLAGFYEQYF. CDR3 nucleotides: TGCGCCACCCGCGCAGAGGGGGGGCTAGCGGGGTTCTACGAGCAGTACTTC.

The chain carries TRBV7-3 and TRBJ1-1; 8 bases are shared with TRBD1. The CDR3 runs 13 residues. V lost 6 bases, J lost 4 bases, and 4 bases stayed unmatched. Per germline, CDR1 SGHTA and CDR2 FQGTGA. CDR3 amino acids: CASSYQGATEAFF. The CDR3 region has the DNA TGTGCCAGCAGTTACCAGGGGGCCACTGAAGCTTTCTTT.

With regard to this clone: Other DNA sequences in this sample translate to the same CDR3. The chain uses TRBV7-2 and TRBJ2-7; TRBD2 matches 13 bases. The CDR3 sequence is 15 residues long. Germline assignment: CDR1 SGHTA and CDR2 FQGNSA. V lost 1 base and J lost 6; bases outside the gene matches: 3. The CDR3: CASSLGLAGGSEQYF. The CDR3 DNA follows: TGTGCCAGCAGCTTAGGACTAGCGGGAGGCTCCGAGCAGTACTTC.

This sequence joins TRBV4-1 and TRBJ2-1; no clear D gene. Trimming shortened V by 0 bases and J by 7 bases, and 4 bases separated the two germline ends. Looked up from germline, CDR1 is MGHRA and CDR2 is YSYEKL. This CDR3 is 12 amino acids long. DNA of the CDR3: TGCGCCAGCAGCCAAGATATGAATGAGCAGTTCTTC. This gives the protein CASSQDMNEQFF.

The rearrangement joins TRBV11-3 to TRBJ1-2, with 7 bases identical to TRBD1. This CDR3 comprises 17 residues. Germline CDR1 reads SGHNT; CDR2 reads YENEEA. Trimming removed 3 bases from V and 2 bases from J; junction bases left unmatched: 12. The CDR3 nucleotides are TGTGCCAGCAGCTTCCTAGGCTGGCGCAGGGGGAACTATGGCTACACCTTC. Protein sequence: CASSFLGWRRGNYGYTF.

This clone was counted at least ten times. The genes are TRBV27 and TRBJ2-7, with 7 bases matching TRBD1. The CDR3 covers 12 residues. Unmatched junction bases numbered 4, after V lost 8 bases and J lost 3 bases. Germline CDR1 reads MNHEY; CDR2 reads SMNVEV (reference sequence). DNA for the CDR3: TGTGCCAGCGGGACAGATTACTACGAGCAGTACTTC. Its protein product is CASGTDYYEQYF.

The J gene is TRBJ2-7, the V gene TRBV18; TRBD1 aligns across 8 bases. Germline lookup yields CDR1 KGHSH and CDR2 LQKENI. J was trimmed by 2 bases and V by 3 bases; bases with no gene match: 6. The CDR3 length is 15 residues. The CDR3 protein is CASSPISGGPYEQYF. The CDR3 DNA reads TGTGCCAGCTCACCGATTTCAGGGGGCCCCTACGAGCAGTACTTC.

This clone was detected a few times. CDR3 nucleotide sequence: TGCAGTGCTACTGACAGGGGGAATGGAAACACCATATATTTT. Translating it yields CSATDRGNGNTIYF. The rearrangement uses TRBV20-1 and TRBJ1-3, with 9 nucleotides matching TRBD1. Losses at the gene ends were 4 bases for V and 3 bases for J; bases not matched to a gene: 4. This CDR3 region has 14 residues. The germline gives CDR1 DFQATT, CDR2 SNEGSKA (reference sequence).

The V call is TRBV28, the J call TRBJ2-1, with D unresolved. There are 15 residues in the CDR3. Germline loops: CDR1 MDHEN, CDR2 SYDVKM. Trimming took off 1 base at V and 8 bases at J, with 15 bases between the two ends. For the CDR3, the DNA is TGTGCCAGCAGTTTATATCCAGGCACGGTCCATGAGCAGTTCTTC. This codes for CASSLYPGTVHEQFF. The variable domain in full, with the rest retrieved from reference TRBV28 and TRBJ2-1, is DVKVTQSSRYLVKRTGEKVFLECVQDMDHENMFWYRQDPGLGLRLIYFSYDVKMKEKGDIPEGYSVSREKKERFSLILESASTNQTSMYLCASSLYPGTVHEQFFGPGTRLTVL.

This chain connects TRBV12-5 to TRBJ2-3; the D is unclear. Trimming stripped 3 bases from V and 3 bases from J, with 13 bases between. The CDR3 has 15 amino acids. CDR1 is LGHNT and CDR2 is FRNRAP in the germline V gene. DNA for the CDR3: TGTGCTAGTGGTTTTGGAGCCCCTGGTACAGATACGCAGTATTTT. Translated: CASGFGAPGTDTQYF.

The rearrangement joins TRBV2 to TRBJ2-2, with 10 bases identical to TRBD2. Trimming cost V 5 bases and J 6 bases; bases outside gene matches: 12. The germline CDR1 and CDR2 sequences are SNHLY and FYNNEI. This CDR3 has 17 amino acids. The CDR3 region has the DNA TGTGCCAGCAGTCTTACGGGGCGGCTAGCGGGAGCCGGGGAGCTGTTTTTT. Protein product: CASSLTGRLAGAGELFF.

On this clone: Other DNA sequences within the sample encode an identical CDR3. The gene calls are TRBV18 and TRBJ1-1; D is perhaps TRBD1 (5 bases). V lost 3 bases and J lost 0, with 8 bases in between. Germline assignment: CDR1 KGHSH and CDR2 LQKENI. CDR3 length: 14 amino acids. CDR3 residues: CASSPTGMNTEAFF. CDR3 DNA: TGTGCCAGCTCACCCACAGGTATGAACACTGAAGCTTTCTTT.

This clone was detected a few times. The sample carries other DNA sequences with the same CDR3. The chain is built from TRBV4-2 and TRBJ2-7; D remains ambiguous. The germline CDR1 and CDR2 sequences are LGHNA and YNFKEQ. This CDR3 comprises 14 residues. Between the trimmed V and J ends, which lost 0 bases and 7 bases, there was a span of 13 bases. CDR3 DNA sequence: TGTGCCAGCAGCCAAGATTACTCGCTGAGGGAGCAGTACTTC. Translation gives CASSQDYSLREQYF.

This clone was seen just once. This chain links TRBV5-6 with TRBJ2-7, with D possibly matching TRBD1 (7 bases). CDR3 length: 15 amino acids. The germline gives CDR1 SGHDT, CDR2 YYEEEE. V gave up 0 bases and J gave up 5 bases, with 15 bases separating them. The CDR3 region is CASSLVPPGGNEQYF. The CDR3 region has the DNA TGTGCCAGCAGCTTGGTTCCGCCAGGGGGGAACGAGCAGTACTTC.

For the CDR3, the DNA is TGTGCCAGCACCCCGGGGTGGGGCTACACCTTC. Translated: CASTPGWGYTF. The chain links TRBV28 to TRBJ1-2; no definite D call. The CDR3 totals 11 residues. The germline gives CDR1 MDHEN, CDR2 SYDVKM. V lost 7 bases, J lost 8 bases, and 11 bases lay in between.

This sequence joins TRBV28 and TRBJ1-1, with D uncertain. CDR1 is MDHEN and CDR2 is SYDVKM in the germline V gene. The germline V and J ends were trimmed by 2 bases and 1 base, with 8 bases remaining between them. CDR3 length: 14 amino acids. The DNA for the CDR3 is TGTGCCAGCAGTTTAGGGCCCTCGAACACTGAAGCTTTCTTT. This gives the protein CASSLGPSNTEAFF.

This clone was observed a few times. The V gene is TRBV28, the J gene TRBJ1-5; D perhaps matches TRBD1 (5 bases). Trimming took off 4 bases at V and 1 base at J, with 14 bases between the two ends. Germline lookup yields CDR1 MDHEN and CDR2 SYDVKM. The CDR3 covers 16 residues. CDR3 nucleotides: TGTGCCAGCAGTTCCAACCCCAGACAGAGCAATCAGCCCCAGCATTTT. This gives the protein CASSSNPRQSNQPQHF.

This clone was seen just once. The chain carries TRBV5-1 and TRBJ1-2; weak D call: TRBD1 (5 bases). From germline, CDR1 is SGHRS and CDR2 YFSETQ. With 0 bases removed from V and 5 bases from J, the gap between germline ends came to 14 bases. There are 15 residues in the CDR3. In DNA, the CDR3 is TGCGCCAGCAGCTTGGAACCTCTGGGGGGTTATGGCTACACCTTC. Translation gives CASSLEPLGGYGYTF.

The genes are TRBV4-3 and TRBJ1-2; 8 bases align to TRBD1. The germline V gene has CDR1 LGHNA and CDR2 YSLEER. The CDR3 covers 17 residues. The ends lost 0 bases at V and 4 bases at J; junction bases unmatched: 10. CDR3 coding DNA: TGCGCCAGCAGCCAAGATCTACGCAGGGGGCAGGCCTATGGCTACACCTTC. It codes for CASSQDLRRGQAYGYTF.